Listed below are T cell receptor beta chains from one sample, sequenced in a study of blood T cell repertoires in COVID-19. Method: immunoSEQ multiplex PCR; TCRdb's copy keeps in-frame clones and lacks some. The sample has over 150,000 clones, around 88% seen once. The source material was peripheral blood. The receptor source for this set is a woman in her 70s who had recovered from COVID-19. CDR3s include the opening cysteine and the closing phenylalanine or tryptophan. A D gene is named only where the DNA matches it firmly. Some rows mark clone size as missing; the rest say once, few, many or name a class of expanded clone.

clone size	V gene	D gene	J gene	CDR3 protein	CDR3 DNA
-	TRBV24-1	-	TRBJ1-1	CATSDGTPNTEAFF	TGTGCCACCAGTGACGGGACACCGAACACTGAAGCTTTCTTT
few	TRBV18	TRBD1	TRBJ1-3	CATAGQAGNTIYF	TGTGCCACCGCGGGACAGGCTGGAAACACCATATATTTT
once	TRBV29-1	-	TRBJ2-3	CSARGASGSSTDTQYF	TGCAGCGCCCGGGGGGCTAGCGGCTCTAGCACAGATACGCAGTATTTT
-	TRBV19	TRBD2	TRBJ2-7	CASSLRSGTTSYEQYF	TGTGCCAGTAGTCTCCGATCCGGGACTACCTCCTACGAGCAGTACTTC
-	TRBV12-3/TRBV12-4	-	TRBJ2-7	CASSLGRGYEQYF	TGTGCCAGCAGTTTGGGCAGGGGCTACGAGCAGTACTTC
few	TRBV9	TRBD2	TRBJ2-3	CASSVRGLAGVGDTQYF	TGTGCCAGCAGCGTCCGCGGGCTAGCGGGAGTTGGAGATACGCAGTATTTT
-	TRBV12-5	-	TRBJ1-1	CASGLGGGTEAFF	TGTGCTAGTGGTTTGGGGGGAGGCACTGAAGCTTTCTTT
once	TRBV18	-	TRBJ2-3	CASSPPSRTDTQYF	TGTGCCAGCTCACCACCCAGTCGCACAGATACGCAGTATTTT
few	TRBV7-3	-	TRBJ1-2	CASSLGGIGVYGYTF	TGTGCCAGCAGCTTAGGAGGGATTGGGGTATATGGCTACACCTTC
-	TRBV3-1/TRBV3-2	TRBD1	TRBJ2-5	CASSQLGTGGETQYF	TGTGCCAGCAGCCAACTCGGGACAGGGGGAGAGACCCAGTACTTC
-	TRBV4-1	-	TRBJ2-1	CASSQRAGNNEQFF	TGCGCCAGCAGCCAACGGGCGGGGAACAATGAGCAGTTCTTC
once	TRBV7-3	-	TRBJ2-7	CASESPPTNPYEQYF	TGTGCCAGCGAGTCTCCCCCGACAAACCCCTACGAGCAGTACTTC
-	TRBV5-4	TRBD2	TRBJ2-1	CASSSPGAGDHYNEQFF	TGTGCCAGCAGCTCCCCTGGGGCGGGAGATCACTACAATGAGCAGTTCTTC
-	TRBV7-9	-	TRBJ2-1	CASSPLQGFLNEQFF	TGTGCCAGCAGCCCTCTGCAGGGGTTCTTGAATGAGCAGTTCTTC
once	TRBV7-2	-	TRBJ2-7	CASSLAPTYEQYF	TGTGCCAGCAGCTTAGCACCTACTTACGAGCAGTACTTC
-	TRBV28	-	TRBJ1-2	CASSSPGGDGYTF	TGTGCCAGCAGTTCCCCTGGGGGGGATGGCTACACCTTC
-	TRBV19	-	TRBJ1-1	CASSTGLWAGKAFF	TGTGCCAGTAGTACTGGACTGTGGGCCGGGAAAGCTTTCTTT